Given below is one T cell receptor beta chain in context. The sample is drawn from a study of blood T cell repertoires in COVID-19. Turning to the study itself: Whether acute or convalescent, the COVID-19 samples came from the United States, Italy and Spain. Sources were T cells, B-cell-depleted T cells, or PBMCs; the material itself was cDNA or gDNA.

Authors' data handling: Amplification of reference gene primers was used by the study to estimate nucleated cell counts. Clones were sequenced by immunoSEQ multiplex PCR, and TCRdb holds only the in-frame ones, with some missing. Clone size and the V and J calls come from that table; the DNA yielded D and trimming. The table lists 340,000 or so clones, about 83% of them singletons. CDR1 is MNHEY and CDR2 is SVGAGI in the germline V gene. V lost 2 bases to trimming and J lost 1 base, with 12 bases between them. The CDR3 runs to 15 residues. The specimen was peripheral blood. The source is a man aged 25-45 years with active or convalescent COVID-19. The V gene is TRBV6-5, the J gene TRBJ2-7, with D possibly TRBD2 on 5 matching bases. In DNA form, the CDR3 reads TGTGCCAGCAGTTACGGAGGCGCGGAGTCCTACGAGCAGTACTTC. Translated, it gives CASSYGGAESYEQYF.